The 27 T cell receptor beta chains given below trace back to one sample, sequenced in a study of human T cells and chemical hapten exposure. MiXCR, run by TCRdb on the RACE reads, gives a single entry per CDR3 protein. The repertoire includes about 77,000 distinct CDR3 sequences, 8.6% of them detected once, and roughly 1.6% sits in the top ten. Documented time point: healthy volunteer bleed at 6 weeks. Unfractionated whole blood yielded total RNA. The sequencing input was whole blood. The source of these receptors is a female donor in good health. Some clones in this sample may be carry-over from other donors' samples.

In its sample, this clonotype was seen many times. The V gene is TRBV6-5, the J gene TRBJ2-3; no reliable D call. There are 15 residues in the CDR3. V lost 6 bases and J 2 bases, leaving 15 bases between the germline ends. The germline gives CDR1 MNHEY, CDR2 SVGAGI. CDR3 coding DNA: TGTGCCAGCAGCAGGAAATCGCCCTTCACAGATACGCAGTATTTT. Translated: CASSRKSPFTDTQYF.

The chain combines TRBV4-1 with TRBJ2-1, with 12 nucleotides matching TRBD2. The length of the CDR3 is 17 residues. J lost 4 bases, V lost 3 bases, and 7 bases had no gene match. The germline gives CDR1 MGHRA, CDR2 YSYEKL. The CDR3 reads CASSHFPSGGGYNEQFF. In DNA, the CDR3 is TGCGCCAGCAGCCATTTCCCTAGCGGGGGGGGATACAATGAGCAGTTCTTC.

The chain links TRBV5-4 to TRBJ1-2; 11 bases are shared with TRBD1. The CDR3 is made up of 16 amino acids. Germline V gene sequence: CDR1 SGHNT, CDR2 YYREEE (reference sequence). J was trimmed by 4 bases and V by 4 bases; bases with no gene match: 9. The CDR3 sequence is CASSGTGQGVGYGYTF. The CDR3 DNA follows: TGTGCCAGCAGCGGAACGGGACAGGGGGTCGGCTATGGCTACACCTTC.

The CDR3 nucleotides read TGTGCCAGCAGCTCGCAGACTAGCGGGGGGGCCACAGATACGCAGTATTTT. Encoded protein: CASSSQTSGGATDTQYF. The chain recombines TRBV7-8 with TRBJ2-3; 14 positions agree with TRBD2. Germline V gives CDR1 SGHVS, CDR2 FQNEAQ. Trimming removed 4 bases from V and 2 bases from J; junction bases left unmatched: 5. The CDR3 consists of 17 residues.

Ten or more counts support this clonotype. This chain connects TRBV6-2 or TRBV6-3 to TRBJ2-1; the D gene is possibly TRBD1 (6 bases). This CDR3 spans 15 amino acids. Trimming stripped 5 bases from V and 2 bases from J, with 13 bases between. Germline lookup yields CDR1 MNHEY and CDR2 SVGEGT. The CDR3 spells CASSQRGSTYNEQFF. The CDR3 DNA sequence: TGTGCCAGCAGTCAAAGGGGGTCAACCTACAATGAGCAGTTCTTC.

DNA for the CDR3: TGTGCCAGCAGTTTCCCAGGGGCCTACGAGCAGTACTTC. It encodes CASSFPGAYEQYF. The V call is TRBV28, the J call TRBJ2-7; maybe TRBD1 (6 bases). The CDR3 consists of 13 residues. The V gene lost 3 bases and the J gene lost 2 bases, with 8 bases spanning the gap. Germline V gives CDR1 MDHEN, CDR2 SYDVKM.

This clonotype was seen more than once but under ten times. The chain combines TRBV28 with TRBJ1-2; no clear D gene. Trimming shortened V by 6 bases and J by 6 bases, and 14 bases separated the two germline ends. The CDR3 spans 13 residues. The germline gives CDR1 MDHEN, CDR2 SYDVKM. CDR3 loop: CASRPAWVDGYTF. The CDR3 DNA follows: TGTGCCAGCAGACCAGCTTGGGTCGATGGCTACACCTTC.

This clonotype was seen repeatedly, ten times or more. The chain recombines TRBV20-1 with TRBJ1-1; no firm D call. The CDR3 is 13 amino acids. CDR1 and CDR2 (germline): DFQATT, SNEGSKA (reference sequence). V was pared by 3 bases and J by 4 bases, with 12 bases between. CDR3 residues: CSARASPSTEAFF. DNA for the CDR3: TGCAGTGCTAGGGCCAGTCCCAGCACTGAAGCTTTCTTT.

This rearrangement joins TRBV7-9 to TRBJ2-3; 9 bases are shared with TRBD2. Looked up from germline, CDR1 is SEHNR and CDR2 is FQNEAQ (reference sequence). The CDR3 is made up of 15 amino acids. V gave up 5 bases and J gave up 3 bases; unmatched junction bases: 6. CDR3 in DNA: TGTGCCAGCAGCCCCTATAGCGGGGGTACAGATACGCAGTATTTT. This encodes CASSPYSGGTDTQYF.

In this sample, this clonotype turned up many times. This chain links TRBV7-3 with TRBJ1-1; the D is unclear. CDR1 and CDR2 from the germline V gene are SGHTA and FQGTGA. This CDR3 contains 15 residues. Trimming cost V 2 bases and J 0 bases, with 10 bases left between them. The CDR3 is CASSLLPEVNTEAFF. The CDR3 nucleotides read TGTGCCAGCAGCTTATTACCAGAAGTGAACACTGAAGCTTTCTTT.

V usage is TRBV7-2 and J usage is TRBJ2-5; 8 nucleotides align to TRBD2. The J segment lost 11 bases and the V segment lost 2 bases, leaving 10 bases of the junction unmatched. CDR3 length: 14 residues. The V gene's germline CDR1 is SGHTA and CDR2 FQGNSA. CDR3 in amino acids: CASSLIMAGGGQYF. The CDR3 DNA reads TGTGCCAGCAGCTTAATCATGGCGGGGGGCGGACAGTACTTC.

Notes on this clonotype: The conserved phenylalanine or tryptophan normally closing the CDR3 is absent here, so this likely arose from a read error. The chain is built from TRBV5-4 and TRBJ1-1; D unclear. V was clipped by 2 bases and J by 0 bases, with 2 bases between them. Germline CDR1 is SGHNT and CDR2 is YYREEE (reference sequence). The CDR3 covers 12 residues. The CDR3 reads CASSFMNTEAFS. Here the CDR3 DNA reads TGTGCCAGCAGCTTTATGAACACTGAAGCTTTCTCT.

The V call is TRBV18, the J call TRBJ1-2; D gene uncertain. The germline V gene has CDR1 KGHSH and CDR2 LQKENI. Trimming removed 8 bases at V and 10 bases at J, with 14 bases between. The CDR3 has 11 residues. The CDR3 loop reads CASAQNGLYTF. CDR3 sequence (DNA): TGTGCCAGCGCCCAGAACGGACTCTACACCTTC. Full variable domain (missing parts from reference TRBV18 and TRBJ1-2): NAGVMQNPRHLVRRRGQEARLRCSPMKGHSHVYWYRQLPEEGLKFMVYLQKENIIDESGMPKERFSAEFPKEGPSILRIQQVVRGDSAAYFCASAQNGLYTFGSGTRLTVV.

This clonotype showed up just a few times. The rearrangement joins TRBV5-8 to TRBJ1-4; D is ambiguous. The germline gives CDR1 SGHTS, CDR2 YDEGEE. The CDR3 is made up of 15 amino acids. The V end lost 1 base, the J end lost 3 bases, and 10 bases lay between the germline ends. The CDR3 loop reads CASSLSLLSNEKLFF. The CDR3 DNA reads TGTGCCAGCAGCTTGTCCCTTCTGTCTAATGAAAAACTGTTTTTT.

This clonotype was detected a few times. The chain carries TRBV6-6 and TRBJ1-5; tentative D call: TRBD1 (5 bases). V was trimmed by 2 bases and J by 9 bases, leaving 20 bases between them. There are 16 residues in the CDR3. Germline V CDR1 and CDR2: MNHNY, SVGAGI (reference sequence). The CDR3 nucleotides are TGTGCCAGCAGTTACCTCCGCTCGGGGGAAGGAGGGCCCCAGCATTTT. It codes for CASSYLRSGEGGPQHF.

This clonotype was seen repeatedly, ten times or more. The gene calls are TRBV12-3 or TRBV12-4 and TRBJ1-6, with a weak D call TRBD1 (6 bases). The CDR3 loop spans 16 amino acids. Trimming left V 5 bases short and J 0 bases short, with 11 bases between. The CDR3 DNA is TGTGCCAGCAGTCTCGACAGGCCCTCCTATAATTCACCCCTCCACTTT. Its protein product is CASSLDRPSYNSPLHF.

This clonotype showed up just a few times. The J gene is TRBJ2-3, the V gene TRBV7-8; 8 bases are a match to TRBD2. V lost 1 base to trimming and J lost 4 bases; unmatched junction nucleotides: 4. The CDR3 spans 15 residues. Germline assignment: CDR1 SGHVS and CDR2 FQNEAQ. The CDR3: CASSLEAGEADTQYF. CDR3 bases: TGTGCCAGCAGCTTAGAAGCGGGGGAGGCAGATACGCAGTATTTT.

This clonotype has more than one count but fewer than ten. J is TRBJ2-3 and V is TRBV7-2; D not certain. The V gene lost 1 base and the J gene lost 2 bases, with 7 bases spanning the gap. The germline V gene encodes CDR1 SGHTA and CDR2 FQGNSA. The length of the CDR3 is 14 residues. The CDR3 loop is CASSLEGYTDTQYF. The CDR3 region has the DNA TGTGCCAGCAGCTTAGAGGGATACACAGATACGCAGTATTTT.

Ten or more counts support this clonotype. The chain couples TRBV28 to TRBJ2-7; 9 bases line up with TRBD1. Germline loops: CDR1 MDHEN, CDR2 SYDVKM. The CDR3 has 16 amino acids. J lost 2 bases, V lost 5 bases, and 10 bases had no gene match. The CDR3 region has the DNA TGTGCCAGCAGTCTGGACGGGACAGGGCGAACCTACGAGCAGTACTTC. This codes for CASSLDGTGRTYEQYF.

This clonotype was recorded at least ten times. The chain joins TRBV7-7 to TRBJ2-7; possible D gene TRBD2, 5 bases. CDR3 length: 15 residues. V lost 5 bases and J 4 bases, leaving 18 bases between the germline ends. Germline V gene sequence: CDR1 SSHAT, CDR2 FNYEAQ (reference sequence). The CDR3 DNA reads TGTGCCAGCAGCGCCGGACGGCCCCCGGGGTACGAGCAGTACTTC. Amino acid sequence: CASSAGRPPGYEQYF.

The sample holds many counts of this clonotype. The chain has TRBV12-3 or TRBV12-4 and TRBJ2-1; D gene uncertain. The CDR3 loop spans 12 amino acids. The germline V and J ends were trimmed by 6 bases and 4 bases, with 7 bases remaining between them. CDR3 nucleotides: TGTGCCAGCAGGTTTGAATACAATGAGCAGTTCTTC. Its translation is CASRFEYNEQFF.

This clonotype has only a few counts. The chain has TRBV7-9 and TRBJ1-3, with TRBD1 identical over 9 bases. CDR1 SEHNR and CDR2 FQNEAQ come from the germline V gene (reference sequence). Germline trimming cut 3 bases from V and 4 bases from J; bases unmatched to any gene: 13. The CDR3 loop spans 18 amino acids. The CDR3 spells CASSFPGDRVKDGNTIYF. The CDR3 nucleotides are TGTGCCAGCAGCTTCCCAGGGGACAGGGTAAAAGACGGAAACACCATATATTTT.

This clonotype occurred many times. J is TRBJ2-7 and V is TRBV7-2; TRBD1 agrees at 10 bases. There are 18 residues in the CDR3. Trimming removed 3 bases from V and 1 base from J; junction bases left unmatched: 12. CDR1 is SGHTA and CDR2 is FQGNSA in the germline V gene. Written as DNA, the CDR3 is TGTGCCAGCAGCTTCACGCGGGACAGGGGAATTTTTTCCTACGAGCAGTACTTC. Translated: CASSFTRDRGIFSYEQYF.

This clonotype showed up just a few times. The rearrangement links TRBV18 to TRBJ1-1, with no clear D. Per germline, CDR1 KGHSH and CDR2 LQKENI. CDR3 length: 14 residues. Between the trimmed V and J ends, which lost 5 bases and 4 bases, there was a span of 14 bases. The CDR3 DNA reads as TGTGCCAGCTCAGAGTCTGGGGTCGGCACTGAAGCTTTCTTT. It encodes CASSESGVGTEAFF.

The rearrangement uses TRBV7-2 and TRBJ1-5; TRBD1 agrees at 7 bases. The J segment lost 7 bases and the V segment lost 2 bases, leaving 2 bases of the junction unmatched. Germline V gene sequence: CDR1 SGHTA, CDR2 FQGNSA. This CDR3 is built from 13 residues. CDR3 coding DNA: TGTGCCAGCAGCTTATACAGGGGCCAGCCCCAGCATTTT. Protein sequence: CASSLYRGQPQHF.

This clonotype was seen at least ten times. The chain links TRBV12-3 or TRBV12-4 to TRBJ1-1; the D is unclear. This CDR3 has 14 amino acids. The V end lost 3 bases, the J end lost 0 bases, and 8 bases lay between the germline ends. This CDR3 is CASSFLSMNTEAFF. For the CDR3, the DNA is TGTGCCAGCAGTTTTCTTTCCATGAACACTGAAGCTTTCTTT.

This clonotype has just a few counts. This sequence joins TRBV2 and TRBJ1-2; D uncertain. Trimming stripped 4 bases from V and 4 bases from J, with 16 bases between. The CDR3 spans 15 residues. Germline CDR1 SNHLY, CDR2 FYNNEI. The CDR3 is CASSAPEWIGYGYTF. The CDR3 bases are TGTGCCAGCAGTGCCCCGGAATGGATCGGCTATGGCTACACCTTC.